A selection of T cell receptor beta chains follows, all from one sample in a study of control samples from healthy donors and cancer patients. Here immunoSEQ multiplex PCR was the method, and the copy in TCRdb shows in-frame clones only, minus some. The sample has more than 110,000 clones, more than 90% seen once. The sequenced material came from blood. These receptor sequences come from a man aged 30-40 years in good health. The CDR3 runs from the conserved cysteine through the conserved F or W. The D gene is left open where the match is weak. Clone size is shown for a subset of rows, as once, few, many or a class of expanded clone.

cdr3_aa cdr3_nt d_call j_call clone_size v_call
CASSLGGSRGRGEKLFF TGTGCCAGCAGTCTCGGGGGTAGTCGGGGTCGGGGAGAAAAACTGTTTTTT - TRBJ1-4 - TRBV28
CASHSPGRGQPQHF TGTGCCAGTCACTCACCGGGGAGAGGTCAGCCCCAGCATTTT - TRBJ1-5 - TRBV19
CASSFSGVHGYTF TGTGCCAGCAGCTTCTCAGGGGTTCATGGCTACACCTTC - TRBJ1-2 - TRBV7-2
CASSAGTAGNTIYF TGTGCCAGCAGCGCTGGGACAGCTGGAAACACCATATATTTT TRBD1 TRBJ1-3 few TRBV9
CASSLLVGNSPLHF TGTGCCAGCAGCCTCTTAGTGGGGAATTCACCCCTCCACTTT - TRBJ1-6 - TRBV6-5
CASSLIVSAEQYF TGCGCCAGCAGCTTAATTGTAAGTGCCGAGCAGTACTTC - TRBJ2-7 few TRBV5-1
CASSARDKFYEQYF TGTGCCAGCAGTGCCCGGGACAAGTTCTACGAGCAGTACTTC - TRBJ2-7 - TRBV28
CASSQVSSGGPKETQYF TGTGCCAGCAGCCAAGTGTCTAGCGGGGGACCTAAAGAGACCCAGTACTTC TRBD2 TRBJ2-5 - TRBV3-1/TRBV3-2
CASSPVYTDTQYF TGTGCCAGCAGCCCAGTGTACACAGATACGCAGTATTTT - TRBJ2-3 - TRBV2
CASSSAPVAAYGYTF TGTGCCAGCAGTTCCGCGCCGGTGGCCGCCTATGGCTACACCTTC - TRBJ1-2 - TRBV28
CASSLARYYEQYF TGTGCCAGCAGCCTAGCCCGTTACTACGAGCAGTACTTC - TRBJ2-7 - TRBV7-8
CASSQGSGNSYEQYF TGTGCCAGCAGCCAAGGAAGCGGGAACTCCTACGAGCAGTACTTC TRBD2 TRBJ2-7 - TRBV4-2
CASSDSIGTDTQYF TGTGCCAGCAGTGACAGTATCGGCACAGATACGCAGTATTTT - TRBJ2-3 many TRBV28
CAWSPGWGQYSNQPQHF TGTGCCTGGAGCCCCGGATGGGGACAGTATAGCAATCAGCCCCAGCATTTT TRBD1 TRBJ1-5 - TRBV30
CASSDTTSGRRNEQFF TGTGCCAGCAGTGACACGACTAGCGGGAGGAGAAATGAGCAGTTCTTC TRBD2 TRBJ2-1 - TRBV25-1
CASSEYSGSPKNNEQFF TGTGCCAGCAGTGAATATAGCGGGAGTCCAAAGAACAATGAGCAGTTCTTC TRBD2 TRBJ2-1 once TRBV25-1